This TCR beta chain was sequenced in a study of blood T cell repertoires in COVID-19. Method: immunoSEQ multiplex PCR; TCRdb's copy keeps in-frame clones and lacks some. The table has around 53,000 clones, around 87% seen once. The CDR3 length is 11 residues. V gave up 6 bases and J gave up 6 bases, with 8 bases separating them. What was sequenced was peripheral blood. This chain uses TRBV12-3 or TRBV12-4 with TRBJ1-1; D uncertain. This clonotype was obtained from a woman in her sixties or seventies with COVID-19, enrolled during active disease. The CDR3 region is CASRRSAEAFF. In nucleotides, the CDR3 is TGTGCCAGCAGAAGGAGTGCTGAAGCTTTCTTT.